This entry lists 7 T cell receptor beta chains sequenced from one sample in a study of glioma-infiltrating T cells. Using RNA template, CDR3s of TCR alpha and beta were amplified with iRepertoire arm-PCR. TCRdb fed the multiplex PCR reads into MiXCR, producing one record per CDR3 protein. The table includes around 180,000 distinct CDR3 sequences, around 42% detected once. Sequenced input: glioma tissue, nonneoplastic brain tissue, or PBMCs (not recorded which). The origin of the receptors is a human donor with low-grade glioma or glioblastoma, undergoing nonglioma brain surgery, or in good health (not recorded which).

This clonotype was seen only a few times. The genes are TRBV6-5 and TRBJ2-2, with a possible D match to TRBD2 (6 bases). The germline gives CDR1 MNHEY, CDR2 SVGAGI. Deletions cut 0 bases from V and 0 bases from J, with 11 bases between. CDR3 length: 17 amino acids. The CDR3: CASSYSWVAANTGELFF. The DNA of the CDR3 is TGTGCCAGCAGTTACTCGTGGGTAGCGGCGAACACCGGGGAGCTGTTTTTT.

A remark on this clonotype: It may be a read error: a sequence one base away is much more abundant. The J gene is TRBJ2-1, the V gene TRBV6-2 or TRBV6-3; D might be TRBD2 (6 bases). This CDR3 comprises 18 residues. Germline V gene data show CDR1 as MNHEY and CDR2 as SVGEGT. V was clipped by 5 bases and J by 5 bases, with 25 bases between them. The CDR3 DNA sequence: TGTGCCAGCAGTGCTAGCCCAAGGACTAACGAATTCCACAATGAGCAGTTCTTC. It encodes CASSASPRTNEFHNEQFF.

With regard to this clonotype: A much larger clonotype is one base distant, so this may be a read error. The chain links TRBV20-1 to TRBJ2-7; TRBD1 aligns across 7 bases. Looked up from germline, CDR1 is DFQATT and CDR2 is SNEGSKA (reference sequence). V was clipped by 5 bases and J by 3 bases; unmatched bases: 10. The CDR3 extends over 14 amino acids. The CDR3: CSAAGTEMIYEQYF. The CDR3 DNA reads TGCAGTGCTGCCGGGACAGAGATGATCTACGAGCAGTACTTC.

This clonotype was observed at least ten times. The chain carries TRBV6-6 and TRBJ1-6; no clear D. The V end was cut by 2 bases, the J end by 2 bases, with 13 bases between. CDR1 and CDR2 (germline): MNHNY, SVGAGI (reference sequence). The CDR3 is made up of 17 amino acids. CDR3 region: CASSYTARVPYNSPLHF. CDR3 bases: TGTGCCAGCAGTTACACAGCCCGGGTTCCCTATAATTCACCCCTCCACTTT.

This clonotype was detected many times. The genes are TRBV20-1 and TRBJ2-3; TRBD2 matches at 10 bases. The CDR3 covers 12 residues. J lost 9 bases, V lost 2 bases, and 2 bases had no gene match. The V gene's germline CDR1 is DFQATT and CDR2 SNEGSKA (reference sequence). The CDR3 reads CSARTSGDTQYF. The CDR3 nucleotides are TGCAGTGCTAGAACTAGCGGGGACACGCAGTATTTT.

This chain links TRBV7-6 with TRBJ2-1; 8 nucleotides line up with TRBD2. The CDR3 loop spans 15 amino acids. Germline CDR1 is SGHVS and CDR2 is FNYEAQ. Trimming at V came to 5 bases and at J to 10 bases, leaving 13 bases not matched to a gene. CDR3 bases: TGTGCCAGCAGCCCCGAGGTAGCGGGATCCTACGAGCAGTTCTTC. Protein: CASSPEVAGSYEQFF.

This chain uses TRBV3-1 with TRBJ2-1; TRBD2 aligns across 10 bases. CDR1 is LGHDT and CDR2 is YNNKEL in the germline V gene (reference sequence). V was pared by 7 bases and J by 7 bases, with 10 bases of the junction left unmatched. The CDR3 loop spans 15 amino acids. DNA of the CDR3: TGTGCCAGCATCCATCTTACTAGCGGGACGAATGAGCAGTTCTTC. Amino acids: CASIHLTSGTNEQFF.